These 5 T cell receptor beta chains came from one sample sequenced in a study of T cells in Graves' hyperthyroidism and ophthalmopathy. RNA transcripts were the template for amplifying TCR beta CDR3 regions. During a first-round RT-PCR of the TCR CDR3, the HTBI primer set was used. Each CDR3 protein is one row after TCRdb ran MiXCR on the multiplex PCR reads. The repertoire holds approximately 600,000 distinct CDR3 sequences, with about 15% as singletons. Sequenced sample: blood. These receptor sequences come from a woman in her thirties with Graves' hyperthyroidism that later progressed to Graves' ophthalmopathy.

Details on this clonotype: A much larger clone is a single base away; this may be a read error. The chain uses TRBV4-2 and TRBJ1-2; no definite D call. V lost 2 bases, J lost 6 bases, and 16 bases lay in between. The CDR3 length is 15 residues. Germline V lookup: CDR1 LGHNA, CDR2 YNFKEQ. The DNA of the CDR3 is TGTGCCAGCAGCCAAACACCTGGAGAGGAACATGGCTACACCTTC. Its protein is CASSQTPGEEHGYTF.

This chain uses TRBV2 with TRBJ2-7; D is ambiguous. The V end was cut by 7 bases, the J end by 6 bases, with 13 bases between. The CDR3 runs to 12 residues. The germline V gene encodes CDR1 SNHLY and CDR2 FYNNEI. This chain's CDR3 is CASTCLISEQYF. CDR3 sequence (DNA): TGTGCCAGCACCTGCCTAATCTCCGAGCAGTACTTC.

This clonotype has ten or more counts. The V gene is TRBV19, the J gene TRBJ2-1; possible D gene TRBD2, 6 bases. The CDR3 length is 16 residues. CDR1 is LNHDA, CDR2 SQIVND, per germline (reference sequence). V lost 3 bases, J lost 6 bases, and 18 bases lay in between. CDR3 residues: CASSIGGAPPGNEQFF. The CDR3 DNA reads TGTGCCAGTAGTATTGGAGGGGCCCCGCCGGGCAATGAGCAGTTCTTC.

The genes are TRBV9 and TRBJ1-1; D is possibly TRBD1 (6 bases). Germline V gene sequence: CDR1 SGDLS, CDR2 YYNGEE. The CDR3 runs to 15 residues. The V end lost 4 bases, the J end lost 4 bases, and 17 bases lay between the germline ends. DNA of the CDR3: TGTGCCAGCAGCAGTTCCGGGGGCGCAGGCACTGAAGCTTTCTTT. It codes for CASSSSGGAGTEAFF. Based on the CDR3 plus reference TRBV9 and TRBJ1-1, the full variable domain is DSGVTQTPKHLITATGQRVTLRCSPRSGDLSVYWYQQSLDQGLQFLIQYYNGEERAKGNILERFSAQQFPDLHSELNLSSLELGDSALYFCASSSSGGAGTEAFFGQGTRLTVV.

This clonotype occurred a few times. The rearrangement uses TRBV10-3 and TRBJ2-3, with 9 positions matching TRBD1. CDR3 size: 13 residues. V lost 11 bases to trimming and J lost 4 bases; unmatched junction nucleotides: 7. The V gene's germline CDR1 is ENHRY and CDR2 SYGVKD. The CDR3, as DNA: TGTGCCTCCTCCGGGACAGGGCCAGATACGCAGTATTTT. Protein sequence: CASSGTGPDTQYF.